This is a list of T cell receptor beta chains from one sample in a study of siplizumab effects on memory and regulatory T cells. Assay used: immunoSEQ multiplex PCR; TCRdb lists only in-frame clones, some missing. This sample has tens of thousands of clones, with roughly 85% found just once. The source material was memory CD4+ T cells sorted from blood. Receptors were obtained from a human donor in good health. Both conserved end residues are trimmed from each CDR3. Part of the rows lack a size; the others show once, few, many or a class for expanded clones.

TRBJ1-1 | NA | TRBV29-1 | SARTGPEAF
TRBJ1-1 | NA | TRBV11-2 | ASSLQGHVNTEAF
TRBJ2-7 | NA | TRBV5-5 | ASSNRYDEQY
TRBJ2-6 | NA | TRBV5-1 | ASSLEAGAGGANVLT
TRBJ2-3 | NA | TRBV9 | ASSVVSSTDTQY
TRBJ1-4 | NA | TRBV7-3 | ASSLTGGGSEKLF
TRBJ1-1 | medium-sized | TRBV2 | ASRIMENTEAF
TRBJ1-1 | NA | TRBV6-5 | ASTSRVGTEAF
TRBJ1-4 | NA | TRBV10-3 | AVSGTGDEKLF
TRBJ2-7 | few | TRBV18 | ASSGTSGTYEQY
TRBJ2-1 | NA | TRBV7-3 | ASSLTRDQYNEQF
TRBJ1-6 | NA | TRBV5-5 | ASSPGHENSPLH
TRBJ2-5 | NA | TRBV5-4 | ASTAGTSRETQY
TRBJ2-1 | NA | TRBV19 | ASSIAATSASNEQF
TRBJ1-5 | few | TRBV7-6 | ASSPTASNQPQH
NA | NA | TRBV4-3 | ASSQDHKAPRTIDEQY
TRBJ2-1 | NA | TRBV6-1 | ASSRGEQF
TRBJ2-7 | NA | TRBV2 | ASSSWTSALYEQY
TRBJ1-2 | NA | TRBV19 | ASSTRQDLGGYT
TRBJ2-7 | NA | TRBV7-2 | ASSFGREQY
TRBJ1-1 | NA | TRBV5-4 | ASSLGQGRYAEAF
TRBJ2-3 | NA | TRBV5-1 | ASSLAGGPSGGDTQY
TRBJ2-1 | few | TRBV15 | ATSRGDPRDNEQF